This TCR beta chain stems from a study of blood T cell repertoires in COVID-19. This CDR3 has 14 amino acids. V shed 4 bases and J 1 base; nucleotides not matched to a gene: 4. Looked up from germline, CDR1 is SGHDT and CDR2 is YYEEEE. Sequenced by immunoSEQ multiplex PCR; TCRdb stores in-frame clones only, minus some. Among 250,000 to 400,000 clones listed, 85% to 90% were seen once. This chain joins TRBV5-6 and TRBJ2-5; 7 nucleotides align to TRBD2. The clonotype originates from a woman in her 30s with COVID-19, enrolled during active disease. The source material was peripheral blood. The CDR3 bases are TGTGCCAGCAGCGAGACTAGCCGCCAAGAGACCCAGTACTTC. This sequence encodes CASSETSRQETQYF.